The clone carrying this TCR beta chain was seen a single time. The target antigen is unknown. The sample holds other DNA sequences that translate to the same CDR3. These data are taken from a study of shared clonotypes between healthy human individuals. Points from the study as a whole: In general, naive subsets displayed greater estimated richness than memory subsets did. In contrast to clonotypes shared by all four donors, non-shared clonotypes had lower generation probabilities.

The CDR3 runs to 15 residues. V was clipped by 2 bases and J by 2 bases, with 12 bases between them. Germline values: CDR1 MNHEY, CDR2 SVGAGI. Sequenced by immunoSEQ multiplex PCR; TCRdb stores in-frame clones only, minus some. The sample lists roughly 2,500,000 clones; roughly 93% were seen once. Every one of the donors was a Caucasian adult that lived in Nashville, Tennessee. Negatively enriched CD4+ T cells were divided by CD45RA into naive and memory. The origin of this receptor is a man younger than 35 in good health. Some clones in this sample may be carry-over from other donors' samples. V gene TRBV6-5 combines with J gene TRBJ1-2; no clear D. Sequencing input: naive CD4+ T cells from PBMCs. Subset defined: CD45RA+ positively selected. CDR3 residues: CASSYRAAPNYGYTF. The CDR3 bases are TGTGCCAGCAGTTACAGGGCCGCGCCAAACTATGGCTACACCTTC.